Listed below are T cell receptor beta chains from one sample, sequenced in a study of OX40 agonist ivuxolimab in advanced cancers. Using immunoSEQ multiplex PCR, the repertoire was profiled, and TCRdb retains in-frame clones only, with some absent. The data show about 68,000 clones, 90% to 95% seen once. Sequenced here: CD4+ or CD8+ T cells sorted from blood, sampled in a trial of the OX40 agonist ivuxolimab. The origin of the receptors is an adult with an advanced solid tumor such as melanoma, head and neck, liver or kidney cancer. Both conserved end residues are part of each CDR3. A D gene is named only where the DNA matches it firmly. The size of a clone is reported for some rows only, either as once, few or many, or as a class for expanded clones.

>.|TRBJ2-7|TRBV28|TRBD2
CASSPTPSGRWVPEQYF
TGTGCCAGCAGCCCTACCCCTAGCGGGAGATGGGTTCCCGAGCAGTACTTC
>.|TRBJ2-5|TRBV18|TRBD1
CASSPPSGGETQYF
TGTGCCAGCTCACCACCCTCAGGGGGAGAGACCCAGTACTTC
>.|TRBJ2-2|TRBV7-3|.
CASSFRNTGELFF
TGTGCCAGCAGCTTCAGGAACACCGGGGAGCTGTTTTTT
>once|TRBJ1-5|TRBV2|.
CASNPEQGSNQPQHF
TGTGCCAGCAACCCCGAGCAGGGAAGCAATCAGCCCCAGCATTTT
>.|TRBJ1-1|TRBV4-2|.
CASSQDLNRRNTEAFF
TGTGCCAGCAGCCAAGATCTGAACAGACGAAACACTGAAGCTTTCTTT
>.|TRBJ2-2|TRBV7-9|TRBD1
CASSPRGQGVLTGELFF
TGTGCCAGCAGCCCTAGGGGGCAGGGGGTACTCACCGGGGAGCTGTTTTTT
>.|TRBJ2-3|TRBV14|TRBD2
CASSRVILAGGPGEGDTQYF
TGTGCCAGCAGCCGAGTTATACTAGCGGGAGGGCCTGGGGAAGGAGATACGCAGTATTTT
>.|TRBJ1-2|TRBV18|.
CASSPGSREGYTF
TGTGCCAGCTCACCCGGAAGTAGGGAAGGCTACACCTTC
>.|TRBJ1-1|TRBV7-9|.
CASSGRAGMNTEAFF
TGTGCCAGCAGCGGCCGAGCGGGAATGAACACTGAAGCTTTCTTT
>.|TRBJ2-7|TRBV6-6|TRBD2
CASRTSGGTYEQYF
TGTGCCAGCAGGACTAGCGGGGGCACCTACGAGCAGTACTTC
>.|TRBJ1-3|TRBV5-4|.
CASSLVGVSGNTIYF
TGTGCCAGCAGCTTGGTGGGGGTCTCTGGAAACACCATATATTTT
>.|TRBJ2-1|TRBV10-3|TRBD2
CATMSGSIYNEQFF
TGTGCCACTATGAGCGGGAGTATCTACAATGAGCAGTTCTTC
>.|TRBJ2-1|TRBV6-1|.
CASSLGTVYNEQFF
TGTGCCAGCAGTTTGGGGACTGTCTACAATGAGCAGTTCTTC
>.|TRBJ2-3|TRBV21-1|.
CASSTLGVSSTDTQYF
TGTGCCAGCAGCACCCTTGGGGTTTCTAGCACAGATACGCAGTATTTT
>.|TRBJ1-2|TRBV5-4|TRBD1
CASSLWDRDLYGYTF
TGTGCCAGCAGCTTATGGGACAGGGACCTCTATGGCTACACCTTC
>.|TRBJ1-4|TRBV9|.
CASSVGGNEKLFF
TGTGCCAGCAGCGTAGGGGGGAATGAAAAACTGTTTTTT
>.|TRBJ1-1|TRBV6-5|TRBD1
CASRGGITEAFF
TGTGCCAGCAGAGGGGGCATCACTGAAGCTTTCTTT
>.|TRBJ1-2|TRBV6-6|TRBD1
CASRWTGGTSYGYTF
TGTGCCAGCAGGTGGACAGGGGGGACTTCCTATGGCTACACCTTC
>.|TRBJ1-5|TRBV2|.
CASSLQGPNQPQHF
TGTGCCAGCAGTCTCCAGGGCCCCAATCAGCCCCAGCATTTT
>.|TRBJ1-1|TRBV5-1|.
CASANGQMNTEAFF
TGCGCCAGCGCGAACGGACAGATGAACACTGAAGCTTTCTTT
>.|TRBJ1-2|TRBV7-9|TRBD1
CASRADRGTNYGYTF
TGTGCCAGCAGAGCCGACAGGGGTACTAACTATGGCTACACCTTC
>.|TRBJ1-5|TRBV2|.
CASSRTLYSNQPQHF
TGTGCCAGCAGCCGAACACTCTATAGCAATCAGCCCCAGCATTTT
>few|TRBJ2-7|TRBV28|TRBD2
CASSIQLASSYEQYF
TGTGCCAGCAGTATCCAACTAGCGTCGTCCTACGAGCAGTACTTC
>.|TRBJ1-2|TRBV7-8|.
CASSLATDAKDYGYTF
TGTGCCAGCAGCCTAGCGACGGACGCTAAGGACTATGGCTACACCTTC
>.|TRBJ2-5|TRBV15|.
CATSRGQTQETQYF
TGTGCCACCAGCAGAGGACAGACCCAAGAGACCCAGTACTTC
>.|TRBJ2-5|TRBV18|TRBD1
CASFPDRTLQETQYF
TGTGCCAGCTTCCCGGACAGGACGCTACAAGAGACCCAGTACTTC
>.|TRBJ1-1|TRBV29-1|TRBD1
CSVRTGSPEAFF
TGCAGCGTTCGGACAGGGAGCCCTGAAGCTTTCTTT
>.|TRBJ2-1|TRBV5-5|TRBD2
CASSLAAGANEQFF
TGTGCCAGCAGCTTAGCAGCGGGAGCGAATGAGCAGTTCTTC
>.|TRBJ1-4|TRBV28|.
CASSPSRGLHEKLFF
TGTGCCAGCAGCCCTAGCCGGGGTTTACATGAAAAACTGTTTTTT
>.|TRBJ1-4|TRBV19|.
CASSPQATNEKLFF
TGTGCCAGTAGTCCACAGGCAACTAATGAAAAACTGTTTTTT
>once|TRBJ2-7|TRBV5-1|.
CASSLSSGVRSYEQYF
TGCGCCAGCAGCTTGTCTAGTGGGGTCCGATCCTACGAGCAGTACTTC
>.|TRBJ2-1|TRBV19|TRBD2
CASSIDFGTSGAEQFF
TGTGCCAGTAGTATAGATTTTGGAACTAGCGGGGCCGAGCAGTTCTTC
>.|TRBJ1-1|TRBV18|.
CASSPPLGGTNTEAFF
TGTGCCAGCTCACCACCTCTCGGGGGAACAAACACTGAAGCTTTCTTT
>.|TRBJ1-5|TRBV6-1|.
CASSEAGGGEGNQPQHF
TGTGCCAGCAGTGAAGCGGGGGGGGGCGAGGGCAATCAGCCCCAGCATTTT
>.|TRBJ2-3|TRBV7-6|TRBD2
CASSLGGGSGTDTQYF
TGTGCCAGCAGCTTAGGCGGCGGGAGTGGCACAGATACGCAGTATTTT
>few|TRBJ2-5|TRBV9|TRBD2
CASSPPGTSGSLETQYF
TGTGCCAGCAGCCCCCCCGGGACTAGCGGGAGCTTAGAGACCCAGTACTTC
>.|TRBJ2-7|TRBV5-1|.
CASSLAAEAYEQYF
TGCGCCAGCAGCTTGGCCGCGGAAGCTTACGAGCAGTACTTC
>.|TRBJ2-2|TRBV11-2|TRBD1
CASSNSGTVNTGELFF
TGTGCCAGCAGCAATTCCGGGACAGTGAACACCGGGGAGCTGTTTTTT
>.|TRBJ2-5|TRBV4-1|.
CASSQEGTYMGTQYF
TGCGCCAGCAGCCAAGAAGGGACCTACATGGGGACCCAGTACTTC
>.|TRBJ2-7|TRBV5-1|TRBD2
CASKEFTGLAGTGEQYF
TGCGCCAGCAAAGAGTTTACCGGACTAGCGGGAACCGGGGAGCAGTACTTC
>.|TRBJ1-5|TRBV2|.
CASSEVKRDQPQHF
TGTGCCAGCAGTGAAGTTAAGAGGGATCAGCCCCAGCATTTT
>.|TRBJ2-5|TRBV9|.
CASSVAGGGETQYF
TGTGCCAGCAGCGTAGCAGGAGGGGGTGAGACCCAGTACTTC
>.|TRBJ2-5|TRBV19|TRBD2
CATGGLAGGETQYF
TGTGCCACGGGTGGACTAGCGGGAGGAGAGACCCAGTACTTC
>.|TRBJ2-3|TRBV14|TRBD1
CASSHPTGPDTQYF
TGTGCCAGCAGCCACCCGACAGGGCCAGATACGCAGTATTTT